The source of this TCR beta chain is a study of shared clonotypes between healthy human individuals. TCRdb keeps only in-frame clones here, not all; method: immunoSEQ multiplex PCR. The sample contains about 490,000 clones, around three quarters of which appear only once. The study drew its donors from healthy HIV-negative adults without recent acute infections or vaccinations. The V gene lost 0 bases and the J gene lost 1 base, with 5 bases spanning the gap. Germline V gives CDR1 SGHRS, CDR2 YFSETQ. The CDR3 length is 13 residues. Sequences were obtained from PBMCs. The receptor was derived from a woman in her thirties or forties in good health. Some clones in this sample may be carry-over from other donors' samples. The chain carries TRBV5-1 and TRBJ2-7, with no clear D. The CDR3 region is CASSLDLSYEQYF. CDR3 in DNA: TGCGCCAGCAGCTTGGATCTATCCTACGAGCAGTACTTC. The variable domain in full, completed from reference TRBV5-1 and TRBJ2-7, reads KAGVTQTPRYLIKTRGQQVTLSCSPISGHRSVSWYQQTPGQGLQFLFEYFSETQRNKGNFPGRFSGRQFSNSRSEMNVSTLELGDSALYLCASSLDLSYEQYFGPGTRLTVT.